A selection of T cell receptor beta chains follows, all from one sample in a study of cytomegalovirus exposure and HLA in healthy donors. Generated by immunoSEQ multiplex PCR, the TCRdb table keeps only in-frame clones and is missing some. Of about 150,000 clones in the sample, nearly 85% are singletons; the top ten hold more than 3%. The sample consisted of PBMCs. Every receptor here comes from a male donor in good health and CMV-seronegative. Each CDR3 is given without its conserved first and last residue. Each record gives: V gene, CDR3 length, CDR3 protein.

TRBV10-3 10 AISPGLSEQF
TRBV7-2 10 ASSFPLETQY
TRBV13 13 ASSLGPGGNEKLF
TRBV27 11 ASSLDRAWGYT
TRBV19 13 ASRGTTGGGTEAF
TRBV7-9 12 ASSHAGTGNGYT
TRBV28 11 ASRLARPDTQY
TRBV7-2 13 ASSPGGAGQETQY
TRBV7-2 13 ASSQNRGPNYGYT
TRBV9 15 ASSVADRESGTDTQY
TRBV7-3 13 ASSKGTSGYNEQF
TRBV5-1 11 ASSFAGGSEAF
TRBV14 14 ASSQGGISEVDGYT
TRBV4-2 14 ASSQDMQRGGDEQY
TRBV6-6 11 ASSSGLAGEQF
TRBV5-6 11 ASSLEGFYGYT
TRBV5-1 12 ASGLGEHGYEQY
TRBV7-2 13 ASSSPGLRGHEQF
TRBV11-1 11 ASRSDSYTEAF
TRBV27 14 ASSLRSEGPYYEQY
TRBV11-1 14 ASSFGVRTSNTEAF
TRBV18 13 ASSAIPRAGETQY
TRBV4-2 15 ASSQDISAGPYNEQF
TRBV2 17 ASSEGLAGGTYGTDTQY
TRBV28 18 ASNTPKFWGRADSGNTIY
TRBV18 14 ASSPSPGGTGTEAF
TRBV2 15 ASSEAGTGTLTYEQY
TRBV9 14 ASSAGGTGQIYEQY
TRBV27 12 ASSLGIGDTEAF
TRBV28 13 ASRLGQTTNQPQH
TRBV9 14 ASSVDPSGRAYEQY
TRBV18 12 ASSQDRGQETQY
TRBV13 10 ASSLRGETQY
TRBV9 13 ASSGLAGDTYEQY
TRBV7-3 10 ASSRSSGEQF
TRBV15 12 ATRAAGWQETQY
TRBV6-6 13 ASSYSAGTLNEAF
TRBV2 9 ASSGYNEQF
TRBV7-9 16 ASSLSRTGGDDNQPQH
TRBV7-3 17 ASSLTLGVSGGSTDTQY
TRBV29-1 11 SVVSGRFNEQF
TRBV19 11 ASSETAYYEQY
TRBV19 13 ASSIVGGFNQPQH
TRBV16 12 ASSEQGDRGKLF
TRBV9 13 ASSVAGQSDNEQF
TRBV6-1 15 ASSELAGVKDTGELF
TRBV9 14 ASSVRAGAAKNIQY
TRBV18 12 ASSRGQGAGTQY
TRBV4-2 14 ASSPRMKRGDNEQF
TRBV5-1 15 ASSSTLGLAGVNEQF
TRBV18 17 ASSPSTWGGQAGTDTQY